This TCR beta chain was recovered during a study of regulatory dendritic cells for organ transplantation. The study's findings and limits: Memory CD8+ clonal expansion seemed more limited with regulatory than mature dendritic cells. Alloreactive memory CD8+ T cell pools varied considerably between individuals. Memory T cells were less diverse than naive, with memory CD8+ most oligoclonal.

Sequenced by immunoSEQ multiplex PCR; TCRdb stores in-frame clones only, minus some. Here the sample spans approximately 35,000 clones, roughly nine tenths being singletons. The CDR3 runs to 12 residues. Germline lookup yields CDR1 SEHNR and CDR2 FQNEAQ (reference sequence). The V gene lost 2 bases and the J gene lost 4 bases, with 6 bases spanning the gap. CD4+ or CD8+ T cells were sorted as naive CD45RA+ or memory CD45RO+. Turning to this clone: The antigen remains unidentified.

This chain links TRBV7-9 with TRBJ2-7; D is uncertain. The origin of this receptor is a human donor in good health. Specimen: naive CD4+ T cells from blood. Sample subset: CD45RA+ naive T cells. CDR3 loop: CASSLRNYEQYF. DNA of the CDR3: TGTGCCAGCAGCTTAAGAAATTACGAGCAGTACTTC.